This T cell receptor beta chain was retrieved from a study of shared clonotypes between healthy human individuals. CDR3 size: 17 residues. V trimming: 5 bases; J trimming: 7 bases; junction bases outside the gene matches: 16. Germline-derived CDR1 and CDR2 are SGHTA and FQGNSA. Sequencing was performed on unsorted PBMC DNA using ten immunoSEQ deep assay plates. This table comes from immunoSEQ multiplex PCR, and its TCRdb copy is limited to in-frame clones, with some not included. The profile shows roughly 490,000 clones, 75% to 85% of them singletons. The sequencing sample was made of PBMCs. The TCR sequence derives from a woman between 40 and 55 years old in good health. Some clones in this sample may be carry-over from other donors' samples. The gene calls are TRBV7-2 and TRBJ2-1; 8 positions agree with TRBD2. CDR3 nucleotides: TGTGCCAGCAGCAGGAAAGGCCCGGGAGGGCCGGAGAATGAGCAGTTCTTC. It is translated as CASSRKGPGGPENEQFF.